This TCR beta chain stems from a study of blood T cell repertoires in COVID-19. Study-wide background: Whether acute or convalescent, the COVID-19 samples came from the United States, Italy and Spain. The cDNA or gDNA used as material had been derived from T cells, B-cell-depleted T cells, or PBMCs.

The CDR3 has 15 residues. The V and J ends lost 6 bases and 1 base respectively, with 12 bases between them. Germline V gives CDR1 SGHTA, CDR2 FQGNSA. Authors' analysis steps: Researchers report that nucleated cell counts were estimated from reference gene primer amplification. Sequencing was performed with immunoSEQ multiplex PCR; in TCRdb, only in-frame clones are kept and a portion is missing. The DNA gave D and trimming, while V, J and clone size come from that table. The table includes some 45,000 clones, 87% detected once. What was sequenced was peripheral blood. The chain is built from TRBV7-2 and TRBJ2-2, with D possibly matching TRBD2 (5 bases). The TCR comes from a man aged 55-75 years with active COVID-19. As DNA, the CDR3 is TGTGCCAGCAGGACTAAGTTAGGGAACACCGGGGAGCTGTTTTTT. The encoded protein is CASRTKLGNTGELFF.